A single TCR beta chain is shown here with its context. Its specific antigen is unknown. Within one base of it there is no much larger clone, and no base qualities were kept. TCRbeta CDR3 regions were amplified from genomic DNA by means of the immunoSEQ Assay, a bias-controlled multiplex PCR. For the original study's pipeline: The number of nucleated cells in each sample was estimated by amplification of reference gene primers within the assay. Sequence reads were collapsed and filtered to measure the absolute abundance of every unique TCRbeta CDR3 rearrangement. For each sample, productive Simpson clonality was calculated as the square root of Simpson's diversity index over productive rearrangements. TCRdb carries this immuneACCESS record with in-frame sequences only. Its versions omit some clonotypes, under half of them owing to an unresolved V gene in the studies checked, with the rest unexplained. V and J calls and clone size follow that table, whereas D and trimming were derived from the DNA. For this sample the table gives about 53,000 clones, of which around 80% were detected only once. 14% of the sample is taken by the ten largest.

Whole blood was collected in K2EDTA tubes by collaborating institutions according to the institutions' own protocols. Collaborator samples were shipped for TCRbeta analysis as frozen whole blood, isolated PBMCs, or DNA extracted from either sample type. The data were taken from a study of blood T cell repertoires in COVID-19 (dated by TCRdb to the early 2020s). About the full investigation: Samples covering the acute and convalescent phases of COVID-19 were provided by collaborators in the United States, Italy and Spain. The prospective study material was composed of cDNA or gDNA derived from T cells, B-cell-depleted T cells, or PBMCs. Subjects who had been exposed to COVID-19, were actively infected with it, or had recovered from it provided the deeply sampled blood TCRbeta repertoires that made up the dataset. The repertoires were released in a freely available public database intended as a resource for research on the immune response to SARS-CoV-2. Samples were obtained from the ongoing ImmuneRACE study (first 160 participants) and from roughly 1,300 subjects provided by 6 global collaborators. Sample metadata almost always included a de-identified subject ID, COVID-19 status, age in years and sex. HLA class I and class II types, where available, came from metadata supplied by the sample provider rather than from assay-based typing. What the authors observed across the whole study: How much clinical and demographic metadata was included differed by source and by participant, and the metadata was provided uncurated.

This clonotype was sampled from a human donor in a cohort sampled during active COVID-19. Sequences were obtained from peripheral blood.

The DNA is TGTGCCACCCTTGGGGGGGATACGCAGTATTTT. This is translated as CATLGGDTQYF. The sequence links TRBV6-5 to TRBJ2-3; TRBD2 might be the D gene, on 6 matching bases. As encoded in the germline V gene, CDR1 is MNHEY while CDR2 is SVGAGI. From its cysteine to its phenylalanine, the CDR3 spans 11 amino acids. Only CDR3 DNA is held: 33 bases, read in frame from base 1. V sheds 10 bases and J sheds 6 bases, leaving 11 bases between their ends.